A selection of T cell receptor beta chains follows, all from one sample in a study of cytomegalovirus exposure and HLA in healthy donors. Libraries were prepared by immunoSEQ multiplex PCR; TCRdb keeps only in-frame clonotypes and omits some of them. Of about 120,000 clones listed, approximately 80% are singletons. Sequencing was performed on PBMCs. These receptors were taken from a man between 50 and 59 years old in good health and CMV-seropositive. The CDR3 runs from the conserved cysteine through the conserved F or W. D genes are given only for firm matches. Only part of the rows carry a size: once, few, many, or a class if the clone is expanded.

J,length,size,V,D,DNA,CDR3
TRBJ1-1,16,-,TRBV21-1,-,TGTGCCAGCGAGCAATCACGGGGGACGTCGCTCGCTGAAGCTTTCTTT,CASEQSRGTSLAEAFF
TRBJ2-6,15,-,TRBV5-4,TRBD1,TGTGCCAGCAGCTCACAGGGGGCTGGGGCCAACGTCCTGACTTTC,CASSSQGAGANVLTF
TRBJ2-3,16,-,TRBV5-1,TRBD1,TGCGCCAGCAGCACCCGGACAGGGTTGAGCACAGATACGCAGTATTTT,CASSTRTGLSTDTQYF
TRBJ2-7,13,once,TRBV19,-,TGTGCCAGTAGTTCGGGACTTACATACGAGCAGTACTTC,CASSSGLTYEQYF
TRBJ2-1,16,-,TRBV5-5,TRBD2,TGTGCCAGCAGCCAATCTACTAGCGTGCGATGGAATGAGCAGTTCTTC,CASSQSTSVRWNEQFF
TRBJ1-5,14,-,TRBV4-1,-,TGCGCCAGCAGCCAACAAGGGGAAAGACAGCCCCAGCATTTT,CASSQQGERQPQHF
TRBJ2-7,14,-,TRBV27,-,TGTGCCAGCAGTTTAGAGGGTAGGCTCGGCGAGCAGTACTTC,CASSLEGRLGEQYF
TRBJ2-7,11,-,TRBV29-1,-,TGCAGCTCTACCAGAGGAGGCGAGCAGTACTTC,CSSTRGGEQYF
TRBJ2-5,13,-,TRBV2,TRBD2,TGTGCCACCAGCGGGGTAGATCAAGAGACCCAGTACTTC,CATSGVDQETQYF
TRBJ2-1,12,-,TRBV2,TRBD1,TGTGCCAGCAGTGGGGACAGCCATGGGCAGTTCTTC,CASSGDSHGQFF